Given below is one T cell receptor (beta chain) in context. Its antigen is unknown. These data come from a study of T cell responses to AZD1222 COVID-19 vaccine. Study-wide findings and caveats: Spike was spanned by vaccine-associated CD4 TCRs, with dominance at 160-218 and 743-854.

Second-dose intervals near 4 or 12 weeks were combined. Data came from immunoSEQ multiplex PCR; TCRdb stores just in-frame clones and leaves some out. Of 110,000 to 150,000 clones in the sample, approximately 90% were seen once. The sequenced sample was peripheral blood, obtained 28 days after the second AZD1222 dose. The clonotype was recovered from an adult who received the AZD1222 COVID-19 vaccine.

CDR3: CASSKINQPQHF. CDR3 sequence (DNA): TGTGCCAGCAGCAAAATCAATCAGCCCCAGCATTTT. The chain has TRBV13 and TRBJ1-5; D remains unclear. Germline CDR1 is PRHDT and CDR2 is FYEKMQ (reference sequence). This CDR3 spans 12 amino acids. V shed 5 bases and J shed 3 bases, with 5 bases lying between them. The whole variable domain, remainder taken from reference TRBV13 and TRBJ1-5, is AAGVIQSPRHLIKEKRETATLKCYPIPRHDTVYWYQQGPGQDPQFLISFYEKMQSDKGSIPDRFSAQQFSDYHSELNMSSLELGDSALYFCASSKINQPQHFGDGTRLSIL.